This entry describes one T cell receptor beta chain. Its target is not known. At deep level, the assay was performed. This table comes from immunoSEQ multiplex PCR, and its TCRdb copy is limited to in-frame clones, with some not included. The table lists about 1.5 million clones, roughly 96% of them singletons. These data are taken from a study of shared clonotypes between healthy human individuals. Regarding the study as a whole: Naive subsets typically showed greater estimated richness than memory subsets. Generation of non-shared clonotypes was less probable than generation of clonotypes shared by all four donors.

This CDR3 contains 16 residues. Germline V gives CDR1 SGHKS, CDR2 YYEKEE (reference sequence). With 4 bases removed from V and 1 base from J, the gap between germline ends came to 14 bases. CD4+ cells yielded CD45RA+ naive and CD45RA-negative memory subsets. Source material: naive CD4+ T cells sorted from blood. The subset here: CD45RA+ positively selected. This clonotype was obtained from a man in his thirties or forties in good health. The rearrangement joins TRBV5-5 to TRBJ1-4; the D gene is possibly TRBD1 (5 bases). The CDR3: CASSRDRVGTNEKLFF. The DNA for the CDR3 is TGTGCCAGCAGCCGGGACCGGGTGGGAACTAATGAAAAACTGTTTTTT.